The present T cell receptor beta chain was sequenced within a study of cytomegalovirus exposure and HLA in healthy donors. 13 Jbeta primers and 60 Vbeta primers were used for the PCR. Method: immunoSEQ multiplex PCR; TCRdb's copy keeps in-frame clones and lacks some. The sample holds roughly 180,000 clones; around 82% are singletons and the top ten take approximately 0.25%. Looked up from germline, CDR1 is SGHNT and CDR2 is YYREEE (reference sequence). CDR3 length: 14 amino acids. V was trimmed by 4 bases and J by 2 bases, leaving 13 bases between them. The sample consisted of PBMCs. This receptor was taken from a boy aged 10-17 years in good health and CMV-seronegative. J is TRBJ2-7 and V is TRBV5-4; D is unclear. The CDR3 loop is CASSRSGVAYEQYF. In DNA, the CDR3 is TGTGCCAGCAGCCGTTCGGGTGTAGCCTACGAGCAGTACTTC. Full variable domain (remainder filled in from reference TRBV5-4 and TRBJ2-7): ETGVTQSPTHLIKTRGQQVTLRCSSQSGHNTVSWYQQALGQGPQFIFQYYREEENGRGNFPPRFSGLQFPNYSSELNVNALELDDSALYLCASSRSGVAYEQYFGPGTRLTVT.